This T cell receptor (beta chain) was captured by sequencing in a study of molecular identifiers for immune sequencing clone quantification. Study results and caveats: Jurkat TCR RNA spiked in from one cell (amid 800,000 to 1,000,000 naive cells) was reportedly detectable. Clones that had above 20 RNA copies took up over 99% of effector molecules but under 1% in naive cells.

TCRdb re-derived calls from the PCR reads in MiXCR, one entry per CDR3 protein. The data hold over 55,000 distinct CDR3 sequences, with less than 20% observed a single time. This clonotype was counted at least ten times. Its antigen is undetermined. Sorting recovered naive CD8 T cells on a CD8+CD4-CCR7+CD45RA+ profile. V shed 7 bases and J 8 bases; nucleotides not matched to a gene: 7. The V gene's germline CDR1 is MNHEY and CDR2 SVGAGI. The length of the CDR3 is 13 residues. The rearrangement joins TRBV6-5 to TRBJ2-1; 8 bases map to TRBD1. This sequence was found in a human donor in good health. Some libraries in this study had Jurkat cell RNA spiked in. Sequencing was done on a sample of naive CD8+ T cells from blood, with Jurkat cell RNA spiked in. Subset reported: FACS-sorted CD8+CD4-CCR7+CD45RA+ naive T cells. The CDR3 is CASIRAGGDEQFF. The DNA for the CDR3 is TGTGCCAGCATTCGAGCAGGGGGCGATGAGCAGTTCTTC.